The 29 T cell receptor beta chains listed next were all sequenced from one sample in a study of T cell responses to AZD1222 COVID-19 vaccine. Here immunoSEQ multiplex PCR was the method, and the copy in TCRdb shows in-frame clones only, minus some. The table lists about 99,000 clones, nearly 95% of them singletons. The material sequenced was peripheral blood, taken on day 0 of AZD1222 vaccination. The receptors here all came from an adult in good health.

V gene TRBV6-5 combines with J gene TRBJ2-2; 12 positions match TRBD2. CDR1 and CDR2 (germline): MNHEY, SVGAGI. This CDR3 comprises 14 residues. V was clipped by 11 bases and J by 6 bases; unmatched bases: 7. The CDR3 sequence is CAHQLAGGPGELFF. CDR3 sequence (DNA): TGTGCCCATCAACTAGCGGGAGGACCCGGGGAGCTGTTTTTT.

The V and J genes are TRBV7-8 and TRBJ2-4, with 8 nucleotides matching TRBD1. J was trimmed by 7 bases and V by 8 bases; bases with no gene match: 7. The CDR3 loop spans 13 amino acids. Germline V lookup: CDR1 SGHVS, CDR2 FQNEAQ. The CDR3 bases are TGTGCCAGCCAGGGGGCCGGGTATAACATTCAGTACTTC. This translates into CASQGAGYNIQYF.

The V call is TRBV11-2, the J call TRBJ2-5, with 7 bases fitting TRBD1. Per the germline V gene, CDR1 is SGHAT and CDR2 is FQNNGV. This CDR3 spans 16 amino acids. V was pared by 5 bases and J by 0 bases, with 9 bases of the junction left unmatched. The CDR3 region has the DNA TGTGCCAGCAGCCAAATACAGGGGTCGTACCAAGAGACCCAGTACTTC. Its protein product is CASSQIQGSYQETQYF.

V is TRBV19 and J is TRBJ1-6; D is undetermined. V lost 4 bases, J lost 7 bases, and 11 bases lay in between. The CDR3 extends over 14 amino acids. Looked up from germline, CDR1 is LNHDA and CDR2 is SQIVND (reference sequence). For the CDR3, the DNA is TGTGCCAGTAGTACAGTCACGATCAATTCACCCCTCCACTTT. The encoded protein is CASSTVTINSPLHF.

The chain links TRBV4-2 to TRBJ2-5; 7 nucleotides line up with TRBD2. The ends lost 0 bases at V and 1 base at J; junction bases unmatched: 8. Germline loops: CDR1 LGHNA, CDR2 YNFKEQ. There are 17 residues in the CDR3. The CDR3 DNA follows: TGTGCCAGCAGCCAAGAGCGGACTGGCGGGGGCCAAGAGACCCAGTACTTC. Its protein product is CASSQERTGGGQETQYF.

This chain joins TRBV9 and TRBJ1-1, with 9 bases lining up with TRBD1. V shed 4 bases and J 2 bases; nucleotides not matched to a gene: 12. Germline CDR1 reads SGDLS; CDR2 reads YYNGEE. This CDR3 comprises 17 residues. The CDR3 DNA sequence: TGTGCCAGCAGCCCCACCGGGACAGGGTATCTAAACACTGAAGCTTTCTTT. As protein: CASSPTGTGYLNTEAFF.

The chain links TRBV28 to TRBJ1-2; D unclear. V lost 4 bases and J 4 bases, leaving 16 bases between the germline ends. Germline-derived CDR1 and CDR2 are MDHEN and SYDVKM. CDR3 length equals 15 residues. The CDR3 here is CASSSVGVQSYGYTF. For the CDR3, the DNA is TGTGCCAGCAGTTCAGTAGGAGTACAATCCTATGGCTACACCTTC.

V usage is TRBV20-1 and J usage is TRBJ2-7; the D is unclear. The V gene's germline CDR1 is DFQATT and CDR2 SNEGSKA (reference sequence). V was pared by 3 bases and J by 3 bases, with 9 bases between. The CDR3 consists of 12 residues. The CDR3 protein is CSASNRYYEQYF. The CDR3 region has the DNA TGCAGTGCTAGTAACCGGTACTACGAGCAGTACTTC.

The rearrangement uses TRBV19 and TRBJ1-4; D gene unclear. Germline CDR1 and CDR2: LNHDA and SQIVND (reference sequence). There are 15 residues in the CDR3. Trimming took 4 bases from V and 4 from J, leaving 13 bases between them. As DNA, the CDR3 is TGTGCCAGTAGTAAAGACTTAAACGTTAATGAAAAACTGTTTTTT. It encodes CASSKDLNVNEKLFF. The full variable domain, with the rest looked up from reference TRBV19 and TRBJ1-4, is DGGITQSPKYLFRKEGQNVTLSCEQNLNHDAMYWYRQDPGQGLRLIYYSQIVNDFQKGDIAEGYSVSREKKESFPLTVTSAQKNPTAFYLCASSKDLNVNEKLFFGSGTQLSVL.

This rearrangement joins TRBV13 to TRBJ1-1; 8 nucleotides line up with TRBD1. The CDR3 sequence is 15 residues long. Germline lookup yields CDR1 PRHDT and CDR2 FYEKMQ (reference sequence). Trimming took 4 bases from V and 4 from J; bases not matched to a gene: 8. This CDR3 is CASSSTYRGSTEAFF. CDR3 DNA: TGTGCCAGCAGCTCGACTTACAGGGGGAGCACTGAAGCTTTCTTT.

The V and J genes are TRBV7-9 and TRBJ1-4, with D possibly TRBD1 on 5 matching bases. The CDR3 length is 15 residues. Per the germline V gene, CDR1 is SEHNR and CDR2 is FQNEAQ (reference sequence). The germline V and J ends were trimmed by 1 base and 6 bases, with 12 bases remaining between them. The CDR3 spells CASSLDGGKDEKLFF. CDR3 bases: TGTGCCAGCAGCTTAGACGGGGGGAAGGATGAAAAACTGTTTTTT.

This chain links TRBV30 with TRBJ1-2; D remains ambiguous. V lost 0 bases and J 8 bases, leaving 7 bases between the germline ends. Germline V gene sequence: CDR1 GTSNPN, CDR2 SVGIG (reference sequence). This CDR3 has 11 residues. CDR3 DNA sequence: TGTGCCTGGAGTGTATCTTCGGGCTACACCTTC. This encodes CAWSVSSGYTF.

The rearrangement uses TRBV19 and TRBJ2-5; D perhaps matches TRBD1 (5 bases). Trimming shortened V by 1 base and J by 2 bases, and 8 bases separated the two germline ends. The CDR3 totals 14 residues. Germline V gives CDR1 LNHDA, CDR2 SQIVND (reference sequence). CDR3 sequence reads: CASSIGGPQETQYF. Here the CDR3 DNA reads TGTGCCAGTAGTATAGGGGGCCCTCAAGAGACCCAGTACTTC. The whole variable domain, remainder taken from reference TRBV19 and TRBJ2-5, is DGGITQSPKYLFRKEGQNVTLSCEQNLNHDAMYWYRQDPGQGLRLIYYSQIVNDFQKGDIAEGYSVSREKKESFPLTVTSAQKNPTAFYLCASSIGGPQETQYFGPGTRLLVL.

The V call is TRBV6-2 or TRBV6-3, the J call TRBJ1-2, with D possibly matching TRBD1 (5 bases). The V end was cut by 1 base, the J end by 6 bases, with 9 bases between. This CDR3 has 13 amino acids. The V gene's germline CDR1 is MNHEY and CDR2 SVGEGT. The CDR3 protein is CASSYFSGDGYTF. As DNA, the CDR3 is TGTGCCAGCAGTTACTTTTCGGGGGATGGCTACACCTTC.

V and J are TRBV19 and TRBJ1-5; D is unclear. The CDR3 length is 14 residues. V was pared by 6 bases and J by 1 base, with 10 bases between. The germline CDR1 and CDR2 sequences are LNHDA and SQIVND (reference sequence). The CDR3 sequence is CASRSGWSNQPQHF. CDR3 sequence (DNA): TGTGCCAGTAGGTCCGGATGGAGCAATCAGCCCCAGCATTTT.

The chain links TRBV29-1 to TRBJ1-2; D possibly corresponds to TRBD1 (6 bases). V gave up 6 bases and J gave up 5 bases, with 13 bases separating them. The CDR3 spans 12 residues. The germline CDR1 and CDR2 sequences are SQVTM and ANQGSEA. CDR3 amino acids: CSVADSKYGYTF. For the CDR3, the DNA is TGCAGCGTCGCGGACAGCAAGTATGGCTACACCTTC.

V is TRBV5-1 and J is TRBJ2-7; TRBD2 matches 10 bases. The V gene's germline CDR1 is SGHRS and CDR2 YFSETQ. J was trimmed by 4 bases and V by 5 bases; bases with no gene match: 9. The CDR3 has 15 residues. The chain's CDR3 is CASRPNSGREYEQYF. The CDR3 DNA reads as TGCGCCAGCAGGCCCAACAGCGGGAGGGAGTACGAGCAGTACTTC.

This rearrangement joins TRBV5-6 to TRBJ2-1; 13 bases are shared with TRBD2. Germline V CDR1 and CDR2: SGHDT, YYEEEE. This CDR3 region has 13 residues. V gave up 4 bases and J gave up 13 bases; unmatched junction bases: 5. The CDR3 DNA follows: TGTGCCAGCAGCGGGACTAGCGGGAAGATTCAGTTCTTC. Translated, it gives CASSGTSGKIQFF.

The V call is TRBV2, the J call TRBJ2-5; D not resolved. V lost 7 bases and J lost 5, with 8 bases in between. CDR1 SNHLY and CDR2 FYNNEI come from the germline V gene. The length of the CDR3 is 11 residues. CDR3 sequence reads: CASTFGETQYF. In nucleotides, the CDR3 is TGTGCCAGCACCTTTGGGGAGACCCAGTACTTC.

This clone was picked up one time. The rearrangement uses TRBV5-1 and TRBJ1-2; D call uncertain. The CDR3 is made up of 16 amino acids. Trimming removed 2 bases at V and 4 bases at J, with 18 bases between. Germline CDR1 and CDR2: SGHRS and YFSETQ. The CDR3 loop reads CASSLETGAGSYGYTF. The CDR3, as DNA: TGCGCCAGCAGCTTAGAGACCGGAGCTGGTTCCTATGGCTACACCTTC.

The CDR3 reads CASRADATIYEQYF. The CDR3 coding sequence is TGTGCCAGCAGAGCGGACGCTACCATTTACGAGCAGTACTTC. The chain employs TRBV2 and TRBJ2-7; possible D gene TRBD2, 5 bases. Looked up from germline, CDR1 is SNHLY and CDR2 is FYNNEI. The CDR3 covers 14 residues. V lost 6 bases and J 4 bases, leaving 16 bases between the germline ends.

The CDR3 is CASSEVLGGADEQFF. Written as DNA, the CDR3 is TGCGCCAGCAGTGAAGTGTTAGGGGGGGCTGATGAGCAGTTCTTC. The chain recombines TRBV10-1 with TRBJ2-1; possibly TRBD2 for D (7 bases). CDR3 length: 15 residues. Trimming stripped 3 bases from V and 8 bases from J, with 17 bases between. Germline V gene lookup returns CDR1 WNHNN and CDR2 SYGVQD (reference sequence).

This chain uses TRBV5-1 with TRBJ2-3; D could derive from TRBD1 or TRBD2 (5 bases each). The CDR3 runs 15 residues. Between the trimmed V and J ends, which lost 0 bases and 1 base, there was a span of 9 bases. The germline gives CDR1 SGHRS, CDR2 YFSETQ. CDR3 residues: CASSLGGVGTDTQYF. As DNA, the CDR3 is TGCGCCAGCAGCTTGGGAGGGGTCGGCACAGATACGCAGTATTTT.

This rearrangement joins TRBV2 to TRBJ2-7; 14 nucleotides match TRBD2. CDR3 length: 16 amino acids. Germline V CDR1 and CDR2: SNHLY, FYNNEI. V lost 7 bases, J lost 2 bases, and 7 bases stayed unmatched. The CDR3 protein is CASIRLAGGSPYEQYF. The CDR3 DNA is TGTGCCAGCATCCGACTAGCGGGAGGGAGCCCCTACGAGCAGTACTTC.

This chain connects TRBV28 to TRBJ1-3; TRBD1 matches 7 bases. V shed 2 bases and J 2 bases; nucleotides not matched to a gene: 3. The germline V gene encodes CDR1 MDHEN and CDR2 SYDVKM. The length of the CDR3 is 15 residues. CDR3 protein: CASSLLQGAGNTIYF. The CDR3, as DNA: TGTGCCAGCAGTTTACTTCAGGGGGCTGGAAACACCATATATTTT. Full variable domain (outside the CDR3, taken from reference TRBV28 and TRBJ1-3): DVKVTQSSRYLVKRTGEKVFLECVQDMDHENMFWYRQDPGLGLRLIYFSYDVKMKEKGDIPEGYSVSREKKERFSLILESASTNQTSMYLCASSLLQGAGNTIYFGEGSWLTVV.

This clone was recorded once. This chain joins TRBV19 and TRBJ1-4; 8 nucleotides line up with TRBD1. This CDR3 is built from 15 residues. Trimming took 4 bases from V and 8 from J; bases not matched to a gene: 9. The V gene's germline CDR1 is LNHDA and CDR2 SQIVND (reference sequence). The CDR3 nucleotides are TGTGCCAGTAGTAACCGTCAGACAGGGGCGGAAAAACTGTTTTTT. Its protein is CASSNRQTGAEKLFF.

The chain has TRBV7-6 and TRBJ2-5, with a possible D match to TRBD2 (6 bases). The CDR3 totals 15 residues. Germline lookup yields CDR1 SGHVS and CDR2 FNYEAQ. Trimming stripped 5 bases from V and 4 bases from J, with 17 bases between. As DNA, the CDR3 is TGTGCCAGCAGCCGGATGGGGGAGGAGGTAGAGACCCAGTACTTC. This encodes CASSRMGEEVETQYF.

This clone appeared a single time. The gene calls are TRBV10-3 and TRBJ2-1; 9 nucleotides agree with TRBD1. The trim removed 6 bases at V and 8 bases at J, leaving 5 bases unmatched. Germline V CDR1 and CDR2: ENHRY, SYGVKD. The CDR3 sequence is 13 residues long. The CDR3 reads CAIRGTGLYEQFF. The CDR3 DNA is TGTGCCATCAGGGGGACAGGGTTGTATGAGCAGTTCTTC.

This clone has more than one count but fewer than ten. The chain combines TRBV3-1 (or the pseudogene TRBV3-2) with TRBJ2-5; TRBD2 is a possible D gene (6 bases). Germline CDR1 is LGHDT and CDR2 is YNNKEL (reference sequence). With 5 bases removed from V and 5 bases from J, the gap between germline ends came to 18 bases. The CDR3 spans 15 residues. The CDR3 loop reads CASSTVPGRGETQYF. As DNA, the CDR3 is TGTGCCAGCAGCACCGTACCCGGGAGAGGGGAGACCCAGTACTTC.